This T cell receptor beta chain is drawn from a study of T cell repertoires in cytomegalovirus infection. Findings of the study overall: It was HLA-C-restricted CMV-specific TCR beta clonotypes that dominated the response ex vivo.

This clonotype occurred once. As yet, its antigen is unknown. MiXCR was run by TCRdb on the reads, yielding one entry per CDR3 protein. The sample yields around 900,000 distinct CDR3 sequences, roughly 30% seen once. Source: cultured CD8+ T cells from PBMCs, taken from culture after CMV antigen stimulation. The TCR was taken from a human donor in good health (CMV status not recorded). Some clones in this sample may be carry-over from other donors' samples.

The CDR3 spells CASSHPRGLAFHNEQFF. In DNA, the CDR3 is TGTGCCAGCAGCCACCCGAGAGGACTAGCTTTCCACAATGAGCAGTTCTTC. The genes are TRBV3-1 and TRBJ2-1, with TRBD2 matching 8 bases. The germline V gene has CDR1 LGHDT and CDR2 YNNKEL (reference sequence). The CDR3 runs to 17 residues. Trimming took 3 bases from V and 5 from J; bases not matched to a gene: 12.